This TCR beta chain is from a study of blood T cell repertoires in COVID-19 (dated by TCRdb to 2018 to 2020). About the investigation overall: Samples from collaborators originated in the United States, Italy and Spain and spanned both the acute and convalescent phases of COVID-19. HLA class I and class II types, where available, came from metadata supplied by the sample provider rather than from assay-based typing. The prospective study material was composed of cDNA or gDNA derived from T cells, B-cell-depleted T cells, or PBMCs. The samples were drawn from the first 160 participants of the ongoing ImmuneRACE study and from 950 to 1,500 subjects provided by 6 global collaborators. Nearly every sample came with metadata listing a de-identified subject ID, COVID-19 status, age in years and sex. A freely available public database, intended as a resource for researchers studying the immune response to SARS-CoV-2, is where the repertoires were released. Deeply sampled blood TCRbeta repertoires from subjects exposed to, actively infected with, or recovered from COVID-19 were included in the dataset.

Beyond this particular receptor, the publication reports: The quantity of clinical and demographic metadata differed by source and by participant and was supplied without curation.

The collaborating institutions used their own protocols to collect whole blood in K2EDTA tubes. For TCRbeta analysis, collaborators shipped samples as frozen whole blood, isolated PBMCs, or DNA extracted from either of those sample types. As regards this clone: It has no known antigen specificity. No much larger clonotype is one base removed from it; base qualities were not supplied.

The immunoSEQ Assay, a bias-controlled multiplex PCR, was used to amplify TCRbeta CDR3 regions from genomic DNA. The authors' analysis ran thus. The number of nucleated cells in each sample was estimated by amplification of reference gene primers within the assay. Sequence reads were collapsed and filtered to measure the absolute abundance of every unique TCRbeta CDR3 rearrangement. For each sample, productive Simpson clonality was calculated as the square root of Simpson's diversity index across productive rearrangements. TCRdb stores this immuneACCESS table with in-frame sequences only. Part of the clones is absent; in the studies checked, under half of the shortfall reflects unresolved V genes, and no reason is known for the rest. V and J calls and clone size are given by that table; D and trimming were obtained from the DNA. The sample table holds about 240,000 clones, of which roughly nine tenths were seen once. 6.2% of the sample goes to the ten largest clones.

V was cut back by 2 bases and J by 5 bases, leaving a gap of 10 bases between them. The CDR3 numbers 13 residues from cysteine through phenylalanine. Of all the DNA, just the CDR3 is kept, 39 bases in frame from base 1. Per the germline V gene (reference sequence), MNHNY is the CDR1 and SVGAGI is the CDR2. The sample taken for sequencing was peripheral blood. The sequence joins TRBV6-6 to TRBJ2-7; the D gene is possibly TRBD1, with 6 bases matching. The clonotype comes from a man in his 60s with acute or convalescent COVID-19. The CDR3 region: CASSYPTGNEQYF. The DNA sequence is as follows: TGTGCCAGCAGTTACCCGACAGGAAACGAGCAGTACTTC.